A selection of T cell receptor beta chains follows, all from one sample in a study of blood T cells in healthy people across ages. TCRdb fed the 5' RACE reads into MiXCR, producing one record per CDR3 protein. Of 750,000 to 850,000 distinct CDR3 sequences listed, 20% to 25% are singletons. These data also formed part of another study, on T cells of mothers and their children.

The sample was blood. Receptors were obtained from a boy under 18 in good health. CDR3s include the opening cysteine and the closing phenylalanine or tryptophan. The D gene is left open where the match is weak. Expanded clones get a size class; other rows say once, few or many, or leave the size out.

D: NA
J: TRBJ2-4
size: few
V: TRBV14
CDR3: CASSSQDTGANIQYF
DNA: TGTGCCAGCAGCAGCCAGGACACGGGTGCAAACATTCAGTACTTC

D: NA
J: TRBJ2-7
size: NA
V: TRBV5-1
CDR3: CASRGGRGEQYF
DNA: TGCGCCAGCAGAGGGGGACGCGGGGAGCAGTACTTC

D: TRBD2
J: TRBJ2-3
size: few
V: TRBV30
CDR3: CAWSLAGGTDTQYF
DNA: TGTGCCTGGAGTCTAGCGGGGGGCACAGATACGCAGTATTTT

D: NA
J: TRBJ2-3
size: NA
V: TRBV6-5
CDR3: CASSSVSSTDTQYF
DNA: TGTGCCAGCAGTTCGGTCAGTAGCACAGATACGCAGTATTTT

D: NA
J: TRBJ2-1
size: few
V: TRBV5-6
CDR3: CASSGTSDQFF
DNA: TGTGCCAGCAGCGGAACTAGTGATCAGTTCTTC

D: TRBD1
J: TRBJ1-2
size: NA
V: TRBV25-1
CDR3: CASRKTGTGDYGYTF
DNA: TGTGCCAGCAGGAAGACCGGGACAGGTGACTATGGCTACACCTTC

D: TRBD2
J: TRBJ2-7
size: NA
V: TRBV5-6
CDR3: CASSFIGGSSYEQYF
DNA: TGTGCCAGCAGCTTTATCGGCGGGAGCTCCTACGAGCAGTACTTC

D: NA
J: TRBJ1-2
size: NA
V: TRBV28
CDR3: CASSTPGTPNYGYTF
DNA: TGTGCCAGCAGTACTCCGGGGACGCCCAACTATGGCTACACCTTC

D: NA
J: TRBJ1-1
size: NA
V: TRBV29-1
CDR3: CSVVALQAPGEAFF
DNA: TGCAGCGTGGTTGCATTACAGGCTCCGGGTGAAGCTTTCTTT

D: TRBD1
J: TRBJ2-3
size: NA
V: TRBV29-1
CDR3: CSVGQGFGTDAQYF
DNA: TGCAGCGTTGGACAGGGTTTCGGCACAGATGCGCAGTATTTT

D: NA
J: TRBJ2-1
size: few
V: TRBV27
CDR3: CASSLAAGAYNEQFF
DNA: TGTGCCAGCAGTTTAGCGGCAGGGGCCTACAATGAGCAGTTCTTC

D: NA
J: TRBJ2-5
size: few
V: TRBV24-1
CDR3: CATSDWGRDQETQYF
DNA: TGTGCCACCAGTGATTGGGGACGGGACCAAGAGACCCAGTACTTC

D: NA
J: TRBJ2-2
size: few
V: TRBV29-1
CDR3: CSALANTGELFF
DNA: TGCAGCGCCCTAGCGAACACCGGGGAGCTGTTTTTT

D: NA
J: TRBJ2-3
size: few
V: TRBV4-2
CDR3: CASSHLGFTDTQYF
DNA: TGTGCCAGCAGCCATCTAGGGTTCACAGATACGCAGTATTTT

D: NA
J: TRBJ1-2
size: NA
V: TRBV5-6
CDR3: CASSLVSGVLGYTF
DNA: TGTGCCAGCAGCTTGGTTTCAGGGGTCTTGGGCTACACCTTC

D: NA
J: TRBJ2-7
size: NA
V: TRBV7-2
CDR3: CASSSPLGTLNYEQYF
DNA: TGTGCCAGCAGCTCCCCTCTGGGGACCCTGAATTACGAGCAGTACTTC

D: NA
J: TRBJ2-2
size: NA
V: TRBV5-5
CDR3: CASSFSRGTGELFF
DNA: TGTGCCAGCAGCTTTAGCCGCGGGACCGGGGAGCTGTTTTTT